A single T cell receptor beta chain is shown here with its context. This clone showed up just a few times. No cognate antigen has been identified for it. Base qualities are not provided; no much larger clone lies one nucleotide away. The time point label, read with the paper, signifies: week 47, end of study. Each vaccine dose, consisting of 300 ug of a 20-mer mutant IDH1 peptide in Montanide, was administered subcutaneously with topical imiquimod. Patients were given eight vaccinations, in weeks 1, 3, 5, 7, 11, 15, 19 and 23, which matched visits V03 through V10. Donors had newly diagnosed WHO grade 3 or 4 IDH1-mutant astrocytomas with loss of nuclear ATRX. The samples were drawn from NOA16, a multicentre, single-arm, open-label phase I trial in Germany that tested a mutant IDH1 peptide vaccine in humans for the first time. The DNeasy Blood and Tissue Kit was used to extract genomic DNA from EDTA blood for TCRB sequencing.

Libraries were prepared through the immunoSEQ multiplex PCR assay. Following the manufacturer's protocol, the hsTCRB Kit was used to amplify rearranged TCR beta chain sequences. TCRB libraries were sequenced on an Illumina MiSeq. The authors processed their data as follows. The proprietary platform of the kit vendor was used for demultiplexing, trimming and gene mapping. TCRdb took this table from immuneACCESS and kept in-frame rearrangements with V and J called. Such tables lack part of the clones; where checked against another copy, unresolved V genes explain under half of the gap, and the rest is unexplained. From that table come the V and J calls and clone size; the DNA was used to work out D and trimming. The sample table contains about 23,000 clones; only one count was recorded for roughly 80% of them. The ten largest clones take up approximately 2.6% of the sample. The sample originates from a study of a mutant IDH1 vaccine in newly diagnosed glioma (dated by TCRdb to the early 2020s). Regarding the complete study: Vaccination was initiated 4-6 weeks after radiotherapy alone, or concurrently with temozolomide cycles in the chemotherapy-containing groups. Of the roughly 30 treated patients, around 62% were male and 37.5% were female, and a mean age of 40.4 years was recorded. Before enrollment, most patients had been given radiochemotherapy with temozolomide as standard therapy, while the rest had received either radiotherapy alone or temozolomide alone. The week-35 safety follow-up was designated visit V12, and the week-47 end of study was designated visit V13. Peripheral blood was drawn at six visits: V03 (baseline), V05, V07, V10, V12 and V13. Longitudinal TCRB deep sequencing was performed for roughly 24 treated patients wherever samples were available for exploratory analyses.

V loses 1 base, J loses 0 bases, and the germline ends lie 4 bases apart. Taken from the germline V gene (reference sequence), the CDR1 and CDR2 loops are SGHNT and YYREEE. The CDR3 starts with the cysteine, ends with the phenylalanine, and has 13 residues. Solely the CDR3 DNA is kept, with 39 bases framed from the first base. Beyond this particular receptor, the publication reports: The authors noted that analyses of patient blood samples could not be reproduced because of sample limitations. Availability determined which PBMC samples were chosen for TCRB deep sequencing. Changes in the top peripheral T cell clonotypes picked up by TCRB sequencing did not appear to be linked to pseudoprogression. Immune responses induced by the vaccine were seen in roughly 95% of patients across multiple MHC alleles.

The sequencing used PBMCs, collected from a glioma patient whose treatment included an IDH1 peptide vaccine. This receptor was taken from a man aged 35-49 years with glioma. The chain uses TRBV5-4 and TRBJ1-2; no D segment can be confidently identified. The CDR3 region reads CASSLTANYGYTF. The DNA sequence follows: TGTGCCAGCAGCTTGACTGCTAACTATGGCTACACCTTC.